The next 19 T cell receptor beta chains were all read from a single sample in a study of prognosis after radiotherapy for stage I lung cancer. With two-round multiplex PCR, TCR beta CDR3 sequences were amplified from genomic DNA. TRBV and TRBJ genes each had their own specific primers in first-round PCR. MiXCR, run by TCRdb on the multiplex PCR reads, gives a single entry per CDR3 protein. The sample contains approximately 41,000 distinct CDR3 sequences, less than 25% of which appear only once. Sample: PBMCs, taken before or after stereotactic body radiation therapy (not recorded which). The receptor source for this set is a donor of 50 years or more with non-small cell lung cancer.

About this clonotype: This may arise from a read error, as a much more abundant clone is one base away. This chain joins TRBV28 and TRBJ1-1; D may be TRBD1 (6 bases). Germline lookup yields CDR1 MDHEN and CDR2 SYDVKM. V shed 6 bases and J shed 2 bases, with 28 bases lying between them. This CDR3 contains 19 residues. The CDR3 spells CASSVHLDRAGEYNTEAFF. In DNA form, the CDR3 reads TGTGCCAGCAGCGTCCACCTGGATAGGGCAGGGGAATACAACACTGAAGCTTTCTTT. Full variable domain (missing parts from reference TRBV28 and TRBJ1-1): DVKVTQSSRYLVKRTGEKVFLECVQDMDHENMFWYRQDPGLGLRLIYFSYDVKMKEKGDIPEGYSVSREKKERFSLILESASTNQTSMYLCASSVHLDRAGEYNTEAFFGQGTRLTVV.

In its sample, this clonotype was seen many times. One junction end does not reproduce the germline sequence, and a read error may be involved. The chain uses TRBV5-1 and TRBJ2-2; 7 bases line up with TRBD1. Per the germline V gene, CDR1 is SGHRS and CDR2 is YFSETQ. The length of the CDR3 is 15 residues. CDR3 loop: CASSKGQIGTGEPFF. The DNA of the CDR3 is TGCGCCAGCAGCAAGGGACAGATAGGAACCGGGGAGCCGTTTTTT.

This clonotype was seen many times. The chain couples TRBV30 to TRBJ2-5, with 10 bases matching TRBD1. Germline assignment: CDR1 GTSNPN and CDR2 SVGIG (reference sequence). This CDR3 is built from 12 residues. Trimming took 7 bases from V and 3 from J; bases not matched to a gene: 2. The CDR3: CAFGTGEETQYF. The CDR3 DNA reads as TGTGCCTTCGGGACAGGGGAAGAGACCCAGTACTTC.

In the case of this clonotype: The junction departs from germline at one end; a sequencing error may be responsible. This chain uses TRBV10-3 with TRBJ2-2, with D tentatively TRBD1 or TRBD2 (5 bases each). The CDR3 runs to 14 residues. Germline CDR1 and CDR2: ENHRY and SYGVKD. CDR3 protein: CAIGAGSDTRELFF. In nucleotides, the CDR3 is TGTGCCATCGGGGCCGGGTCGGACACCAGGGAGCTATTTTTT.

This clonotype was counted ten times or more. The chain has TRBV11-2 and TRBJ2-1; maybe TRBD2 (7 bases). CDR3 length: 15 amino acids. Germline V CDR1 and CDR2: SGHAT, FQNNGV. Trimming left V 6 bases short and J 0 bases short, with 12 bases between. CDR3 in amino acids: CASSLRGASYNEQFF. CDR3 nucleotides: TGTGCCAGCAGTTTACGGGGGGCCTCCTACAATGAGCAGTTCTTC.

This clonotype has ten or more counts. CDR3 bases: TGTGCCAGCTCACCTCGACAGGACAGGTTGGAGCAGTACTTC. It codes for CASSPRQDRLEQYF. The J gene is TRBJ2-7, the V gene TRBV18; 7 bases map to TRBD1. J was trimmed by 7 bases and V by 3 bases; bases with no gene match: 9. Germline-derived CDR1 and CDR2 are KGHSH and LQKENI. The CDR3 extends over 14 amino acids.

This clonotype has a count of ten or more. The chain is built from TRBV14 and TRBJ2-1; D unclear. The germline V gene has CDR1 SGHDN and CDR2 FVKESK. CDR3 length: 14 amino acids. V was shortened by 4 bases and J by 0 bases, with 7 bases between the two germline ends. The CDR3 DNA reads TGTGCCAGCAGCCGCTTTAGCTCCTACAATGAGCAGTTCTTC. Translating gives CASSRFSSYNEQFF.

This clonotype was observed many times. The chain couples TRBV19 to TRBJ1-2, with 8 bases that match TRBD1. This CDR3 is 15 amino acids long. CDR1 is LNHDA and CDR2 is SQIVND in the germline V gene (reference sequence). V shed 1 base and J 10 bases; nucleotides not matched to a gene: 11. This CDR3 is CASSIVGTGVTPYTF. CDR3 DNA: TGTGCCAGTAGTATAGTTGGGACAGGCGTGACGCCCTACACCTTC.

This clonotype was counted many times. CDR3 sequence reads: CAINAGQGDQETQYF. DNA for the CDR3: TGTGCCATCAATGCGGGACAGGGGGATCAAGAGACCCAGTACTTC. The V and J genes are TRBV10-3 and TRBJ2-5; 11 bases align to TRBD1. With V trimmed by 7 bases and J by 2 bases, 6 bases remained unmatched. The CDR3 sequence is 15 residues long. Germline CDR1 and CDR2: ENHRY and SYGVKD.

A remark on this clonotype: A much larger clone differs from this one at a single base, so this may be a read error. This rearrangement joins TRBV5-4 to TRBJ1-3; D remains ambiguous. V was clipped by 4 bases and J by 15 bases, with 20 bases between them. Germline-derived CDR1 and CDR2 are SGHNT and YYREEE (reference sequence). CDR3 length: 13 amino acids. The CDR3 sequence: CASSPGRENTAYF. Here the CDR3 DNA reads TGTGCCAGCAGCCCGGGGAGGGAAAACACCGCATATTTT.

This clonotype was recorded at least ten times. This chain links TRBV19 with TRBJ1-1, with D perhaps TRBD1 (5 bases). CDR3 size: 15 residues. CDR1 is LNHDA, CDR2 SQIVND, per germline (reference sequence). The germline V and J ends were trimmed by 5 bases and 1 base, with 14 bases remaining between them. The CDR3 DNA reads TGTGCCAGTAGTCCTGCGGGACGGCCGAACACTGAAGCTTTCTTT. Its protein product is CASSPAGRPNTEAFF.

Of note for this clonotype: This may be a read error, as it is one base from a much larger clone. The V gene is TRBV29-1, the J gene TRBJ2-2, with 11 bases that match TRBD2. The J segment lost 4 bases and the V segment lost 5 bases, leaving 3 bases of the junction unmatched. Germline CDR1 and CDR2: SQVTM and ANQGSEA. The CDR3 covers 14 residues. The CDR3 protein is CSVTSGSATGELFF. The CDR3 DNA reads as TGCAGCGTTACTAGCGGGAGTGCCACCGGGGAGCTGTTTTTT.

This clonotype came up many times. The V call is TRBV19, the J call TRBJ2-1; 9 nucleotides align to TRBD1. Trimming took 6 bases from V and 8 from J; bases not matched to a gene: 14. This CDR3 spans 16 amino acids. The germline CDR1 and CDR2 sequences are LNHDA and SQIVND (reference sequence). In DNA, the CDR3 is TGTGCCAGTAGGAAACAGGGACAGGGAAGGGGCGATGAGCAGTTCTTC. This sequence encodes CASRKQGQGRGDEQFF.

This clonotype counts as medium-sized. The chain recombines TRBV20-1 with TRBJ2-3; TRBD1 matches at 7 bases. The CDR3 covers 15 residues. Germline-derived CDR1 and CDR2 are DFQATT and SNEGSKA (reference sequence). The ends lost 5 bases at V and 0 bases at J; junction bases unmatched: 8. For the CDR3, the DNA is TGCAGTGCTTCTGCCGGGACAGAAAGCACAGATACGCAGTATTTT. Protein: CSASAGTESTDTQYF.

At least ten counts were recorded for this clonotype. The gene calls are TRBV5-5 and TRBJ2-2, with 7 bases identical to TRBD1. V lost 5 bases and J lost 1; bases outside the gene matches: 5. Per germline, CDR1 SGHKS and CDR2 YYEKEE (reference sequence). The CDR3 sequence is 15 residues long. CDR3 nucleotide sequence: TGTGCCAGCAGGGGGACAGAATTGAACACCGGGGAGCTGTTTTTT. As protein: CASRGTELNTGELFF.

This clonotype occurred once. A far larger clone is one base from this, pointing to a likely read error. The chain carries TRBV2 and TRBJ2-4; 10 nucleotides agree with TRBD2. V shed 4 bases, J shed 13 bases, and the junction held 13 bases outside the gene matches. CDR3 size: 15 residues. Germline-derived CDR1 and CDR2 are SNHLY and FYNNEI. CDR3 nucleotide sequence: TGTGCCAGCAGTGTAGCGGGAGGATCATACAATGAGCAGTACTTC. Encoded protein: CASSVAGGSYNEQYF.

This clonotype was seen repeatedly, ten times or more. This rearrangement joins TRBV7-9 to TRBJ2-7; D might be TRBD1 (6 bases). From germline, CDR1 is SEHNR and CDR2 FQNEAQ (reference sequence). There are 14 residues in the CDR3. V lost 5 bases and J 4 bases, leaving 15 bases between the germline ends. CDR3: CASSPGQIGYEQYF. The CDR3 nucleotides are TGTGCCAGCAGCCCCGGACAGATAGGGTACGAGCAGTACTTC.

With regard to this clonotype: This is likely an artifact of a read error, given a far larger clone one base away. The CDR3 is CASILRQGSYNEQFF. The CDR3 coding sequence is TGTGCCAGCATCCTTCGGCAGGGCTCCTACAATGAGCAGTTCTTC. The chain has TRBV7-2 and TRBJ2-1, with D possibly TRBD1 on 5 matching bases. The V and J ends lost 7 bases and 0 bases respectively, with 13 bases between them. Germline CDR1 and CDR2: SGHTA and FQGNSA. This CDR3 region has 15 residues.

Worth noting for this clonotype: With a far larger clone one base away, a read error is the likely cause. The genes are TRBV6-8 and TRBJ1-2, with 9 bases aligning to TRBD1. CDR3 size: 14 residues. CDR1 and CDR2 (germline): MNHGY, SAAAGT. In nucleotides, the CDR3 is TGTGTCAGCAGTCAAACAGGGGGCAGAGATGGCTACACCTTC. Translated, it gives CVSSQTGGRDGYTF.